This T cell receptor (beta chain) was captured by sequencing in a study of neurological immune-mediated disorders. Study-level results: The highest TCR clonal expansion occurred in HTLV-1-associated myelopathy; multiple sclerosis fell below healthy controls.

cDNA synthesis was performed by 5'RACE with 10-nucleotide random UMIs. Sequencing runs each yielded over 160 million TCR-beta sequences from 15-18 subjects. Using its own MiXCR run on the 5' RACE reads, TCRdb lists one record per CDR3 protein. The sample carries approximately 40,000 distinct CDR3 sequences, 10% to 13% recorded once. This CDR3 comprises 15 residues. Trimming took off 7 bases at V and 1 base at J, with 16 bases between the two ends. Per germline, CDR1 MNHNS and CDR2 SASEGT. In this sample, this clonotype turned up many times. Its specificity is not known. Sequencing input: PBMCs. The receptor comes from a woman aged 25 to 39 with HTLV-1-associated myelopathy (HAM/TSP). The chain uses TRBV6-1 and TRBJ1-1; perhaps TRBD1 as D (5 bases). CDR3 DNA sequence: TGTGCCAGCATGGACGGGGGGTTGGGGAACACTGAAGCTTTCTTT. Translating it yields CASMDGGLGNTEAFF.